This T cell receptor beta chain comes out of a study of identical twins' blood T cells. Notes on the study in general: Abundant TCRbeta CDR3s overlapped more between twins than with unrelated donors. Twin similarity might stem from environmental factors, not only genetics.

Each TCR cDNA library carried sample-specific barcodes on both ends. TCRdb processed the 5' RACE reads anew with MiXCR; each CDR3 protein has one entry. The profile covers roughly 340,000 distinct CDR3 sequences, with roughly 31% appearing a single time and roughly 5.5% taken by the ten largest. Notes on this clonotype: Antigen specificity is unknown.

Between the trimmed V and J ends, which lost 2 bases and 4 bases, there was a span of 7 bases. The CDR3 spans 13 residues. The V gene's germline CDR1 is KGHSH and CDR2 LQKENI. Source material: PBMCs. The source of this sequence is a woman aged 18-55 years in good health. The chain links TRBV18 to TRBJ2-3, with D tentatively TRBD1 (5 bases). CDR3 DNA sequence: TGTGCCAGCTCACCATGGGGCGCAGATACGCAGTATTTT. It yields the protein CASSPWGADTQYF.